Each of the 27 T cell receptor beta chains below was sequenced from the same sample in a study of blood T cell repertoires in COVID-19. Assay used: immunoSEQ multiplex PCR; TCRdb lists only in-frame clones, some missing. The sample includes around 150,000 clones, around 78% of them seen just once. Sequencing used peripheral blood. These receptors were collected from a woman of 80 years or more with active or convalescent COVID-19.

V gene TRBV27 combines with J gene TRBJ1-2; D is uncertain. Germline V gene lookup returns CDR1 MNHEY and CDR2 SMNVEV (reference sequence). V lost 5 bases, J lost 3 bases, and 13 bases lay in between. The CDR3 runs to 14 residues. CDR3 loop: CASSDRERYYGYTF. The CDR3 DNA reads TGTGCCAGCAGTGATAGGGAGAGGTACTATGGCTACACCTTC.

The chain employs TRBV15 and TRBJ2-5; 7 positions match TRBD1. Germline V gene sequence: CDR1 LNHNV, CDR2 YYDKDF (reference sequence). Losses at the gene ends were 1 base for V and 3 bases for J; bases not matched to a gene: 2. The CDR3 runs to 14 residues. The CDR3 coding sequence is TGTGCCACCAGCAGAGCCGGGACAGAAGAGACCCAGTACTTC. Its translation: CATSRAGTEETQYF.

The V and J genes are TRBV7-8 and TRBJ1-3, with 9 bases lining up with TRBD1. V lost 1 base and J lost 1; bases outside the gene matches: 14. The CDR3 covers 20 residues. Germline V gene lookup returns CDR1 SGHVS and CDR2 FQNEAQ. The CDR3 region is CASSLGSLGTGWLSGNTIYF. DNA of the CDR3: TGTGCCAGCAGCTTAGGTTCACTCGGGACAGGGTGGTTGTCTGGAAACACCATATATTTT.

A single count supports this clone. V usage is TRBV5-1 and J usage is TRBJ1-2, with 12 bases matching TRBD1. Trimming cost V 4 bases and J 4 bases; bases outside gene matches: 11. The CDR3 spans 17 residues. Germline-derived CDR1 and CDR2 are SGHRS and YFSETQ. CDR3 in DNA: TGCGCCAGCAGCATCCGGGACAGGGGGCGTTCGGGCTATGGCTACACCTTC. Its translation is CASSIRDRGRSGYGYTF.

Here the CDR3 DNA reads TGTGCCAGCAGCAAACCGGGACAGGGGCGCGTCGAGCAGTACTTC. Protein: CASSKPGQGRVEQYF. V gene TRBV7-2 combines with J gene TRBJ2-7; TRBD1 agrees at 10 bases. The CDR3 is 15 residues long. Germline V gives CDR1 SGHTA, CDR2 FQGNSA. The V gene end was trimmed by 5 bases and the J gene end by 6 bases; junction bases not matched to a gene: 10.

The CDR3 loop reads CAWSSQGFKQYF. CDR3 in DNA: TGTGCCTGGAGTTCACAGGGGTTCAAGCAGTACTTC. The rearrangement links TRBV30 to TRBJ2-7, with 7 positions matching TRBD1. This CDR3 is built from 12 residues. Germline CDR1 is GTSNPN and CDR2 is SVGIG (reference sequence). V lost 2 bases, J lost 8 bases, and 6 bases stayed unmatched.

The rearrangement uses TRBV4-3 and TRBJ1-6, with D hard to call. Germline assignment: CDR1 LGHNA and CDR2 YSLEER. The CDR3 sequence is 17 residues long. Trimming cost V 2 bases and J 8 bases, with 19 bases left between them. CDR3 DNA sequence: TGCGCCAGCAGCCAATATTACCGGGCCACGAGGGATTCACCCCTCCACTTT. Translation: CASSQYYRATRDSPLHF.

The gene calls are TRBV30 and TRBJ2-5; TRBD2 matches at 13 bases. V shed 5 bases, J shed 5 bases, and the junction held 14 bases outside the gene matches. Germline V CDR1 and CDR2: GTSNPN, SVGIG (reference sequence). The CDR3 is made up of 17 amino acids. CDR3 DNA: TGTGCCTGGGATACTAGCGGGGGGGCCGATGTCCGGGAGACCCAGTACTTC. Residues: CAWDTSGGADVRETQYF.

This clone was observed a single time. J is TRBJ2-2 and V is TRBV5-4; D is possibly TRBD1 (6 bases). This CDR3 comprises 15 residues. Trimming removed 4 bases at V and 6 bases at J, with 16 bases between. The germline V gene encodes CDR1 SGHNT and CDR2 YYREEE (reference sequence). CDR3 amino acids: CASSLGQSQAGELFF. The CDR3 region has the DNA TGTGCCAGCAGCCTTGGACAGAGTCAGGCCGGGGAGCTGTTTTTT.

This clone was detected a few times. J is TRBJ1-5 and V is TRBV3-1 (or the pseudogene TRBV3-2), with 8 bases lining up with TRBD1. This CDR3 has 17 amino acids. With 3 bases clipped from V and 2 bases from J, the junction kept 9 bases outside the gene matches. Germline-derived CDR1 and CDR2 are LGHDT and YNNKEL (reference sequence). CDR3 sequence: CASSQGMTGVGNQPQHF. The CDR3 region has the DNA TGTGCCAGCAGCCAGGGGATGACAGGGGTAGGCAATCAGCCCCAGCATTTT.

This clone occurred a few times. V gene TRBV2 combines with J gene TRBJ1-3; TRBD1 is a possible D gene (5 bases). CDR3 length: 16 amino acids. Looked up from germline, CDR1 is SNHLY and CDR2 is FYNNEI. Between the trimmed V and J ends, which lost 4 bases and 2 bases, there was a span of 15 bases. The CDR3 region has the DNA TGTGCCAGCAGTGGGGTTGCAGGGTCACCTGGAAACACCATATATTTT. Its translation: CASSGVAGSPGNTIYF.

This clone appeared a single time. This chain joins TRBV11-1 and TRBJ2-1, with D tentatively TRBD1 (5 bases). V lost 1 base, J lost 6 bases, and 10 bases lay in between. This CDR3 has 14 amino acids. Looked up from germline, CDR1 is SGHAT and CDR2 is FQDESV (reference sequence). The CDR3 here is CASSLEQTVNEQFF. The DNA for the CDR3 is TGTGCCAGCAGCTTAGAACAGACAGTCAATGAGCAGTTCTTC.

The V call is TRBV12-3 or TRBV12-4, the J call TRBJ1-1, with D possibly TRBD1 on 5 matching bases. The V end was cut by 8 bases, the J end by 0 bases, with 10 bases between. The CDR3 has 13 residues. The CDR3 is CASGAIMNTEAFF. The CDR3, as DNA: TGTGCCAGCGGGGCCATCATGAACACTGAAGCTTTCTTT.

This sequence joins TRBV5-1 and TRBJ1-6, with TRBD1 identical over 10 bases. The CDR3 is 16 residues long. V lost 3 bases to trimming and J lost 5 bases; unmatched junction nucleotides: 5. Looked up from germline, CDR1 is SGHRS and CDR2 is YFSETQ. For the CDR3, the DNA is TGCGCCAGCAGCTCGGACAGGGGGAATAATAATTCACCCCTCCACTTT. Residues: CASSSDRGNNNSPLHF. Using reference TRBV5-1 and TRBJ1-6 for the parts outside the CDR3, the full variable domain is KAGVTQTPRYLIKTRGQQVTLSCSPISGHRSVSWYQQTPGQGLQFLFEYFSETQRNKGNFPGRFSGRQFSNSRSEMNVSTLELGDSALYLCASSSDRGNNNSPLHFGNGTRLTVT.

The chain joins TRBV4-2 to TRBJ1-5, with no clear D. V was cut by 4 bases and J by 4 bases, with 17 bases left in between. The CDR3 covers 16 residues. CDR1 and CDR2 from the germline V gene are LGHNA and YNFKEQ. DNA of the CDR3: TGTGCCAGCAGCCTATACCACGCTTCGGGTAATCAGCCCCAGCATTTT. Translating it yields CASSLYHASGNQPQHF.

The V and J genes are TRBV6-6 and TRBJ1-5; D perhaps matches TRBD1 (6 bases). With 8 bases removed from V and 3 bases from J, the gap between germline ends came to 11 bases. CDR1 and CDR2 (germline): MNHNY, SVGAGI (reference sequence). This CDR3 is 13 amino acids long. The CDR3 region is CASAQGNNQPQHF. Here the CDR3 DNA reads TGTGCCAGCGCCCAGGGGAACAATCAGCCCCAGCATTTT.

The chain couples TRBV7-2 to TRBJ2-7; D might be TRBD2 (5 bases). The CDR3 runs to 13 residues. Germline V gives CDR1 SGHTA, CDR2 FQGNSA. Trimming took 5 bases from V and 6 from J, leaving 14 bases between them. The DNA of the CDR3 is TGTGCCAGCAGCCCGCAGATCCGGGGCGAGCAGTACTTC. Its translation: CASSPQIRGEQYF.

This chain connects TRBV29-1 to TRBJ2-7; 7 bases agree with TRBD1. This CDR3 comprises 12 residues. Germline V gene lookup returns CDR1 SQVTM and CDR2 ANQGSEA. The V segment lost 6 bases and the J segment 2 bases; nucleotides outside the gene matches: 4. Here the CDR3 reads CSVRQGPYEQYF. CDR3 nucleotide sequence: TGCAGCGTCCGACAGGGCCCCTACGAGCAGTACTTC.

The V and J genes are TRBV20-1 and TRBJ1-2; D remains unclear. The CDR3 loop spans 10 amino acids. V was clipped by 2 bases and J by 5 bases, with 3 bases between them. Germline V CDR1 and CDR2: DFQATT, SNEGSKA (reference sequence). The CDR3 nucleotides read TGCAGTGCTAGACAGTATGGCTACACCTTC. Translated, it gives CSARQYGYTF.

V gene TRBV30 combines with J gene TRBJ1-1; D not certain. The CDR3 extends over 14 amino acids. The ends were cut back, 2 bases at V and 1 base at J, with 11 bases in the middle. Germline loops: CDR1 GTSNPN, CDR2 SVGIG (reference sequence). In DNA, the CDR3 is TGTGCCTGGAGTATCGGGGTCCAGAACACTGAAGCTTTCTTT. Its protein is CAWSIGVQNTEAFF.

The genes are TRBV6-5 and TRBJ1-2, with a tentative D call TRBD1 (6 bases). The germline gives CDR1 MNHEY, CDR2 SVGAGI. V was cut by 7 bases and J by 7 bases, with 16 bases left in between. The CDR3 contains 13 residues. The CDR3 nucleotides read TGTGCCAGCAAATATGAGGGGGTTGCTGGCTACACCTTC. It yields the protein CASKYEGVAGYTF.

This chain's CDR3 is CASSTPGQGNYGYTF. DNA of the CDR3: TGTGCCAGCTCAACCCCGGGACAGGGGAACTATGGCTACACCTTC. The chain recombines TRBV18 with TRBJ1-2, with 10 nucleotides matching TRBD1. There are 15 residues in the CDR3. CDR1 is KGHSH, CDR2 LQKENI, per germline. V lost 5 bases to trimming and J lost 2 bases; unmatched junction nucleotides: 5.

The chain links TRBV13 to TRBJ2-2; 8 nucleotides agree with TRBD2. The CDR3 has 16 residues. V trimming: 2 bases; J trimming: 0 bases; junction bases outside the gene matches: 2. Germline CDR1 reads PRHDT; CDR2 reads FYEKMQ (reference sequence). As DNA, the CDR3 is TGTGCCAGCAGCTTACCGGGGGGGGCGAACACCGGGGAGCTGTTTTTT. It codes for CASSLPGGANTGELFF.

The chain employs TRBV5-8 and TRBJ2-1, with D maybe TRBD2 (5 bases). Germline CDR1 is SGHTS and CDR2 is YDEGEE. V was clipped by 4 bases and J by 2 bases, with 10 bases between them. The CDR3 totals 14 residues. CDR3 protein: CASSLGRPYNEQFF. In nucleotides, the CDR3 is TGTGCCAGCAGCCTGGGGAGACCCTACAATGAGCAGTTCTTC.

The DNA of the CDR3 is TGTGCCAGCGGCCCTGACTGGGGACAGATAAACACTGAAGCTTTCTTT. Translation: CASGPDWGQINTEAFF. The genes are TRBV18 and TRBJ1-1, with TRBD1 matching 7 bases. V trimming: 8 bases; J trimming: 2 bases; junction bases outside the gene matches: 14. This CDR3 is built from 16 residues. CDR1 and CDR2 (germline): KGHSH, LQKENI.

The chain links TRBV5-1 to TRBJ2-3, with 11 positions matching TRBD2. Trimming took 4 bases from V and 6 from J; bases not matched to a gene: 7. This CDR3 is built from 15 residues. CDR1 is SGHRS and CDR2 is YFSETQ in the germline V gene. CDR3 sequence (DNA): TGCGCCAGCAGCGGTACTAGCGGGGGACCGGATACGCAGTATTTT. The encoded protein is CASSGTSGGPDTQYF.

The sample holds a few counts of this clone. This rearrangement joins TRBV6-5 to TRBJ1-1, with D possibly matching TRBD1 (6 bases). Trimming left V 4 bases short and J 3 bases short, with 9 bases between. CDR3 length equals 13 residues. In germline, CDR1 is MNHEY, CDR2 SVGAGI. The CDR3 sequence is CASSLGGHTEAFF. In DNA form, the CDR3 reads TGTGCCAGCAGTTTGGGGGGGCACACTGAAGCTTTCTTT.